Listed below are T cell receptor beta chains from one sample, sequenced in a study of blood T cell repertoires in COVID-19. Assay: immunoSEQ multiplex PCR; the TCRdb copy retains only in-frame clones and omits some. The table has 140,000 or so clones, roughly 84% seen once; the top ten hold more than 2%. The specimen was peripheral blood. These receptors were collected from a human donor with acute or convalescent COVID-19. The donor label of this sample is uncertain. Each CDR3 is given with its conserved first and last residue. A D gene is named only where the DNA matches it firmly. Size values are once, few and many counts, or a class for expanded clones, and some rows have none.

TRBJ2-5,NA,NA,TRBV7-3,CASSLGVEETQYF,TGTGCCAGCAGCTTAGGAGTGGAAGAGACCCAGTACTTC
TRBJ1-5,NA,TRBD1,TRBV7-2,CASSLESRTGSNQPQHF,TGTGCCAGCAGCTTAGAGTCTCGGACAGGGTCGAACCAGCCCCAGCATTTT
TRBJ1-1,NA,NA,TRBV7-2,CASSTPLPGGLDTEAFF,TGTGCCAGCAGCACCCCGCTCCCCGGGGGGCTGGACACTGAAGCTTTCTTT
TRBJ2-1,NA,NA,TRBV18,CASSPPSGDNEQFF,TGTGCCAGCTCACCACCCTCAGGGGACAATGAGCAGTTCTTC
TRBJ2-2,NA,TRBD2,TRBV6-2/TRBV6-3,CASSRLFSGSSGVSGELFF,TGTGCCAGCAGCCGCCTGTTTAGCGGGAGCTCAGGAGTCTCCGGGGAGCTGTTTTTT
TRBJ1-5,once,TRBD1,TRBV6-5,CASRQLGTVNQPQHF,TGTGCCAGCAGACAATTAGGGACAGTCAATCAGCCCCAGCATTTT
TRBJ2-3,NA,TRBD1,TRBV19,CASSTTGTDTQYF,TGTGCCAGTAGTACGACAGGGACAGATACGCAGTATTTT
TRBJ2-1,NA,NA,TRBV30,CAWRPRGSGTERYYNEQFF,TGTGCCTGGAGACCCCGGGGGTCCGGGACAGAGAGATACTACAATGAGCAGTTCTTC
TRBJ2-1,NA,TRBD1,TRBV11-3,CASSARLGTDNEQFF,TGTGCCAGCAGCGCCCGTCTCGGGACAGACAATGAGCAGTTCTTC
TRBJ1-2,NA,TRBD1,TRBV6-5,CASSGRDRAFYGYTF,TGTGCCAGCAGCGGCCGGGACAGGGCATTTTATGGCTACACCTTC
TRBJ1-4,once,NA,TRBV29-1,CSAGVGYPEKLFF,TGCAGCGCCGGGGTCGGGTACCCTGAAAAACTGTTTTTT
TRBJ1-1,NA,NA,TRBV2,CASSEQAATHTEAFF,TGTGCCAGCAGTGAACAGGCAGCTACGCACACTGAAGCTTTCTTT
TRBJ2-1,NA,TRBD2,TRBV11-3,CASSLDGTSGSQVRYNEQFF,TGTGCCAGCAGCTTAGATGGGACTAGCGGGAGTCAGGTCCGCTACAATGAGCAGTTCTTC
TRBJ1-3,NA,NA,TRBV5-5,CASSLPGHLGTIYF,TGTGCCAGCAGCTTGCCGGGACACCTCGGCACCATATATTTT
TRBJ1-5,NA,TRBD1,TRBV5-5,CASSLGQGGSNQPQHF,TGTGCCAGCAGCTTAGGACAGGGAGGGAGCAATCAGCCCCAGCATTTT
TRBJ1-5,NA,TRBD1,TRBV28,CASSLAWAGGSNQPQHF,TGTGCCAGCAGTTTAGCCTGGGCAGGGGGAAGCAATCAGCCCCAGCATTTT
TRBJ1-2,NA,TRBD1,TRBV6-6,CASSSGQGAGGYTF,TGTGCCAGCAGTTCCGGACAGGGGGCAGGTGGCTACACCTTC
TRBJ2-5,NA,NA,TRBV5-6,CASSPWHQETQYF,TGTGCCAGCAGCCCCTGGCACCAAGAGACCCAGTACTTC
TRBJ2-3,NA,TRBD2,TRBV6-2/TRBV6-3,CASSYSLADPDTQYF,TGTGCCAGCAGTTACTCACTAGCGGACCCAGATACGCAGTATTTT
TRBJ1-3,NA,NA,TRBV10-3,CAINPAGFSGNTIYF,TGTGCCATCAATCCCGCAGGCTTCTCTGGAAACACCATATATTTT
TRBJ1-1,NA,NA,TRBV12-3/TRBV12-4,CASSSRGGTEAFF,TGTGCCAGCAGTTCTAGGGGCGGGACGGAAGCTTTCTTT
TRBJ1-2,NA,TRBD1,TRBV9,CASSWGQINYGYTF,TGTGCCAGCAGCTGGGGACAGATTAACTATGGCTACACCTTC
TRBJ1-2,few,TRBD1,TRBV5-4,CASRGQGAEWDGYTF,TGTGCCAGCAGGGGACAGGGGGCTGAGTGGGATGGCTACACCTTC
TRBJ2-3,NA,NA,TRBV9,CASSKAGTDTQYF,TGTGCCAGCAGCAAAGCGGGCACAGATACGCAGTATTTT
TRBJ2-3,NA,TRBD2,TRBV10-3,CAISKGTSGTDTQYF,TGTGCCATCAGTAAAGGGACTAGCGGGACAGATACGCAGTATTTT
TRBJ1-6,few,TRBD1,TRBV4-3,CASSQEPGDSAYNSPLHF,TGCGCCAGCAGCCAAGAACCCGGGGACAGCGCATATAATTCACCCCTCCACTTT
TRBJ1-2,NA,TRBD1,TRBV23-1,CASSQSSRGRYGYTF,TGCGCCAGCAGTCAATCGAGTAGGGGGCGGTATGGCTACACCTTC
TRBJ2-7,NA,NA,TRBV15,CATSRDLGGYEQYF,TGTGCCACCAGCAGAGATCTAGGAGGCTACGAGCAGTACTTC
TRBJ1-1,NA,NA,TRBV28,CASSLLDTEAFF,TGTGCCAGCAGTTTACTAGACACTGAAGCTTTCTTT
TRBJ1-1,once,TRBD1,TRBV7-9,CASSSLTGARPTEAFF,TGTGCCAGCAGCTCCTTGACAGGGGCTAGACCGACTGAAGCTTTCTTT
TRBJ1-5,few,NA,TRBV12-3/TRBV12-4,CASRNTGFPAQHF,TGTGCCAGCAGAAACACAGGGTTCCCGGCCCAGCATTTT
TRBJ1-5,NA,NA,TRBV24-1,CATSDRGNQPQHF,TGTGCCACCAGTGATCGGGGCAATCAGCCCCAGCATTTT
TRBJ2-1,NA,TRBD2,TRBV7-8,CASSLSGLAGNEQFF,TGTGCCAGCAGCTTAAGCGGACTAGCGGGCAATGAGCAGTTCTTC